This T cell receptor (beta chain) was identified in a study of cytomegalovirus exposure and HLA in healthy donors. The primer mix had 60 Vbeta and 13 Jbeta primers. The protocol was immunoSEQ multiplex PCR, while the TCRdb copy is restricted to in-frame clones and leaves out a portion. The data contain 100,000 or so clones, about four fifths of them singletons. Germline-derived CDR1 and CDR2 are MDHEN and SYDVKM. The CDR3 runs to 13 residues. Trimming pared 2 bases from V and 2 bases from J, leaving 7 bases between. Sequencing was done on a sample of PBMCs. The gene calls are TRBV28 and TRBJ2-7, with no clear D. The clonotype originates from a man aged 30 to 39 in good health and CMV-seronegative. The CDR3: CASSLILTYEQYF. CDR3 DNA sequence: TGTGCCAGCAGTTTAATCTTAACCTACGAGCAGTACTTC.